Included here is one TCR beta chain sequence, with context. Its binding antigen is unknown. No base quality values were provided; no much bigger clone lies one nucleotide off. This entry is derived from a study of persistence of HIV-infected CD4 T cells (dated by TCRdb to the early 2020s). The study in broad terms: Suppressive ART had been received by participants for a median of about eight years. Anti-CD3/anti-CD28 stimulation activated a higher proportion of cells, with a lower memory fraction, than antigen stimulation. Peripheral blood samples of up to about 180 mL were taken at multiple time points, with the exception of two participants who underwent leukapheresis at a single time point. The clonality of all cells in each sorted population was measured by TCRbeta sequencing, and the clonality of infected cells was measured by proviral sequencing. In the cross-participant TCR cluster analysis, roughly 8 participants were included for CMV and more than five participants were included for Gag. CMV- and HIV-1 Gag-responding CD4+ T cells were isolated from ART-treated individuals so that antigen-driven clonal expansion of HIV-1-infected cells could be examined.

The immunoSEQ hsTCRB assay version 4, run in survey mode, was used to sequence TCRbeta repertoires from genomic DNA. Genomic DNA was diluted to roughly 9.2 ng/uL, using up to 1 ug per sample for TCRbeta sequencing. The authors processed their data as follows. ImmunoSeq Analyzer 3.0 was used for analysis of TCRbeta data, and diversity was computed on productive nucleotide rearrangements. Lower-bound TCR diversity was estimated with the improved Chao index, and clonality with the Gini coefficient using the Immunarch R package. Nucleotide rearrangements that differed but encoded the same CDR3beta amino acid sequence were counted as separate clonotypes. Differential abundance analysis found TCRbeta sequences that were significantly enriched in antigen-responding cells compared with anti-CD3/anti-CD28-activated cells. GLIPH2 clustered TCRs by predicted peptide-MHC specificity, both within individual participants and across merged participant data sets. TCRdb retrieved this table from immuneACCESS and kept in-frame rearrangements only. Not all clones are present; in checked studies, unresolved V genes account for under half, and no reason is known for the remainder. Clonal size and the V and J genes are those of that table, whereas D and trimming came from the DNA. For this sample the table gives around 40,000 clones, of which about 89% were detected only once. In total, the top ten clones hold 0.95% to 1.1% of the sample.

Overall study results and their limits: Degenerate expanded CDR3beta sequences were enriched in antigen-responding cells, suggesting convergent selection of CD4+ responses to CMV and Gag. TCRbeta richness in CMV- and Gag-responding cells was significantly lower than in anti-CD3/anti-CD28-responding cells; CMV-responding cells had higher oligoclonality than CD3/CD28-stimulated and Gag-responding cells. Restriction of bulk TCR analyses to the rare CMV-responding cells that actually carried HIV-1 proviruses was not possible. Few individuals were included in the study, and only a limited range of antigens was tested. Within the same sorted populations, TCR oligoclonality correlated with proviral oligoclonality.

In light of the paper, this sample's treatment or condition label describes: suppressive antiretroviral therapy. As a nonspecific positive control representing the CD4+ T cell repertoire, cells were stimulated with anti-CD3/anti-CD28 magnetic beads. Sorting of responding CD4+ T cells was based on upregulation of both CD40 ligand and CD69. Participants were HIV-1-infected adults who started suppressive ART during chronic infection. For at least 4 years, the participants' plasma HIV-1 RNA had been undetectable, below 50 copies/mL. To be included, participants needed a CD4+ T cell count above 400 cells/uL and a positive CMV serology. Before stimulation, PBMCs were isolated using density centrifugation and depleted of CD8+ T cells. For approximately 19 hours, the CD8-depleted PBMCs were stimulated with anti-CD28/CD49d costimulation, a CD40-blocking antibody, and enfuvirtide to prevent new infections. Cells were sorted on a Beckman Coulter MoFlo Legacy or XDP sorter, with propidium iodide excluding dead cells. Genomic DNA was extracted using the QIAamp DNA Mini Kit for samples with more than one million cells and using the Quick-DNA Microprep Kit for all other samples.

Including the terminal cysteine and phenylalanine, the CDR3 comprises 17 residues. The only DNA kept is the CDR3, 51 bases in frame from the first base. As encoded in the germline V gene (reference sequence), CDR1 is SEHNR while CDR2 is FQNEAQ. V and J lose 5 bases and 3 bases, and a span of 19 bases separates them. This TCR was sampled from an adult man with HIV who was CMV-seropositive. Rearrangement joined TRBV7-9 to TRBJ1-4, and perhaps TRBD1 as D gene, on 6 matching bases. This specimen consisted of CD4+ T cells sorted from PBMCs after roughly 20-hour stimulation, obtained from a patient who received antiretroviral therapy. Interpreted using the paper, the cell subset or site label stands for: CD40L+CD69+ CD4 T cells responding to anti-CD3/anti-CD28 beads, representing the overall repertoire. The nucleotide sequence is TGTGCCAGCAGCCCAAGACGCGGGGGCTGGGCTAATGAAAAACTGTTTTTT. Translated, it gives CASSPRRGGWANEKLFF.